The 21 T cell receptor beta chains below were found in one sample sequenced in a study of T cells after yellow fever vaccination. TCRdb re-called the 5' RACE reads through MiXCR, storing one row per CDR3 protein. The profile covers under 600,000 distinct CDR3 sequences, with 20% to 25% appearing a single time and approximately 15% taken by the ten largest. Sequencing was performed on PBMCs, taken roughly 20 days after the first yellow fever vaccination. Receptors originate from a man between 18 and 35 years old who received the YFV17D yellow fever vaccine.

This clonotype was seen at least ten times. This chain uses TRBV4-1 with TRBJ2-1; maybe TRBD2 (6 bases). Germline V gene sequence: CDR1 MGHRA, CDR2 YSYEKL. Trimming pared 2 bases from V and 2 bases from J, leaving 16 bases between. This CDR3 contains 17 residues. The CDR3 here is CASSQTQVGGAYNEQFF. The CDR3 DNA reads as TGCGCCAGCAGCCAAACCCAGGTCGGGGGAGCCTACAATGAGCAGTTCTTC.

This clonotype turned up a few times. V is TRBV3-1 and J is TRBJ2-1; the D gene is possibly TRBD2 (6 bases). V gave up 1 base and J gave up 6 bases, with 13 bases separating them. Germline assignment: CDR1 LGHDT and CDR2 YNNKEL (reference sequence). The length of the CDR3 is 15 residues. CDR3 bases: TGTGCCAGCAGCCAAGTGCTAGCGAGATTCAATGAGCAGTTCTTC. It specifies CASSQVLARFNEQFF.

This clonotype was counted only a few times. The chain combines TRBV5-1 with TRBJ2-3, with D maybe TRBD1 (6 bases). V dropped 4 bases and J dropped 4 bases, with 10 bases sitting between them. This CDR3 has 13 residues. Germline V CDR1 and CDR2: SGHRS, YFSETQ. In nucleotides, the CDR3 is TGCGCCAGCAGCACTGGACAGTCAGATACGCAGTATTTT. Encoded protein: CASSTGQSDTQYF. Full variable domain (outside the CDR3, taken from reference TRBV5-1 and TRBJ2-3): KAGVTQTPRYLIKTRGQQVTLSCSPISGHRSVSWYQQTPGQGLQFLFEYFSETQRNKGNFPGRFSGRQFSNSRSEMNVSTLELGDSALYLCASSTGQSDTQYFGPGTRLTVL.

V is TRBV11-2 and J is TRBJ2-3; D is ambiguous. V dropped 3 bases and J dropped 4 bases, with 11 bases sitting between them. Germline V gene data show CDR1 as SGHAT and CDR2 as FQNNGV. The CDR3 has 14 residues. The CDR3, as DNA: TGTGCCAGCAGCTTTAACTCCCGGGCAGATACGCAGTATTTT. This translates into CASSFNSRADTQYF.

Written as DNA, the CDR3 is TGCAGTGTTCCTAGGGGCTCCTACGAGCAGTACTTC. The encoded protein is CSVPRGSYEQYF. This chain uses TRBV20-1 with TRBJ2-7, with D possibly matching TRBD1 (5 bases). This CDR3 is built from 12 residues. The V gene lost 7 bases and the J gene lost 0 bases, with 10 bases spanning the gap. Per germline, CDR1 DFQATT and CDR2 SNEGSKA (reference sequence).

CDR3 sequence (DNA): TGTGCCAGCAGCTTGGTTGTTGAGACCCAGTACTTC. Translating gives CASSLVVETQYF. The rearrangement links TRBV5-5 to TRBJ2-5, with D uncertain. CDR1 SGHKS and CDR2 YYEKEE come from the germline V gene (reference sequence). V was clipped by 0 bases and J by 5 bases, with 5 bases between them. The CDR3 is 12 amino acids.

CDR3 residues: CASSPPPETQYF. CDR3 coding DNA: TGTGCCAGCAGCCCCCCCCCGGAGACCCAGTACTTC. The rearrangement links TRBV7-9 to TRBJ2-5; D is unclear. V was pared by 5 bases and J by 5 bases, with 9 bases between. Germline V CDR1 and CDR2: SEHNR, FQNEAQ (reference sequence). There are 12 residues in the CDR3.

The rearrangement uses TRBV12-3 or TRBV12-4 and TRBJ2-5, with 16 bases aligning to TRBD2. The junction had 6 bases not matched to a gene; V was cut back by 1 base and J by 4 bases. The CDR3 loop spans 18 amino acids. The chain's CDR3 is CASSLGWGLAGGGETQYF. The CDR3 coding sequence is TGTGCCAGCAGTTTAGGATGGGGACTAGCGGGGGGGGGAGAGACCCAGTACTTC.

The rearrangement links TRBV4-1 to TRBJ2-1; 9 nucleotides agree with TRBD1. The CDR3 spans 13 residues. V lost 10 bases and J lost 8; bases outside the gene matches: 9. Germline lookup yields CDR1 MGHRA and CDR2 YSYEKL. For the CDR3, the DNA is TGCGCCACGTCCCGGGACAGGGTCGATGAGCAGTTCTTC. Residues: CATSRDRVDEQFF.

V gene TRBV6-2 or TRBV6-3 combines with J gene TRBJ1-1; possibly TRBD1 for D (6 bases). Germline lookup yields CDR1 MNHEY and CDR2 SVGEGT. The V end lost 7 bases, the J end lost 7 bases, and 19 bases lay between the germline ends. The CDR3 runs 14 residues. CDR3: CASKKQGLNFEAFF. CDR3 bases: TGTGCCAGCAAAAAACAGGGACTGAACTTTGAAGCTTTCTTT.

The CDR3 DNA is TGCGCCAGCAGCCCTACAACCGGGGGGCCCGTCTCCTACGAGCAGTACTTC. It yields the protein CASSPTTGGPVSYEQYF. The V and J genes are TRBV4-1 and TRBJ2-7, with a weak D call TRBD2 (7 bases). CDR3 size: 17 residues. Germline CDR1 is MGHRA and CDR2 is YSYEKL. Trimming removed 4 bases at V and 0 bases at J, with 19 bases between.

V and J are TRBV6-5 and TRBJ2-1, with 15 bases aligning to TRBD2. Looked up from germline, CDR1 is MNHEY and CDR2 is SVGAGI. With 3 bases clipped from V and 4 bases from J, the junction kept 4 bases outside the gene matches. The CDR3 contains 17 residues. The CDR3 is CASSYVGTSGGYNEQFF. CDR3 in DNA: TGTGCCAGCAGTTATGTCGGGACTAGCGGGGGGTACAATGAGCAGTTCTTC.

The chain joins TRBV7-2 to TRBJ2-7, with unresolved D. Germline V gene lookup returns CDR1 SGHTA and CDR2 FQGNSA. This CDR3 is built from 13 residues. V was trimmed by 2 bases and J by 5 bases, leaving 10 bases between them. CDR3 region: CASSLTGGDEQYV. CDR3 DNA: TGTGCCAGCAGCTTAACCGGCGGAGACGAGCAGTACGTC.

The V and J genes are TRBV6-5 and TRBJ2-7; D unresolved. Germline values: CDR1 MNHEY, CDR2 SVGAGI. The V end was cut by 2 bases, the J end by 2 bases, with 10 bases between. The CDR3 is made up of 14 amino acids. CDR3 in DNA: TGTGCCAGCAGTTACAGGGATTCCCCCTACGAGCAGTACTTC. Amino acids: CASSYRDSPYEQYF.

This clonotype was recorded a few times. This chain links TRBV7-6 with TRBJ1-3; 8 bases map to TRBD1. V lost 8 bases and J lost 4; bases outside the gene matches: 13. CDR1 SGHVS and CDR2 FNYEAQ come from the germline V gene. The CDR3 runs to 16 residues. The CDR3 bases are TGTGCCAGCGTTCACTCAACCGACAGGGGAGGAAACACCATATATTTT. This translates into CASVHSTDRGGNTIYF.

This clonotype was seen more than once but under ten times. The V and J genes are TRBV6-2 or TRBV6-3 and TRBJ1-1; D is perhaps TRBD1 (5 bases). With 7 bases removed from V and 5 bases from J, the gap between germline ends came to 14 bases. CDR1 MNHEY and CDR2 SVGEGT come from the germline V gene. The CDR3 totals 13 residues. The CDR3 DNA reads as TGTGCCAGCAAGGGGACCTTTAGGACTGAAGCTTTCTTT. It encodes CASKGTFRTEAFF.

This clonotype was seen a few times. The chain recombines TRBV27 with TRBJ1-5; D uncertain. CDR3 length equals 11 residues. CDR1 and CDR2 (germline): MNHEY, SMNVEV (reference sequence). The V end was cut by 4 bases, the J end by 7 bases, with 5 bases between. This chain's CDR3 is CASSSNQPQHF. The CDR3, as DNA: TGTGCCAGCAGTTCGAACCAGCCCCAGCATTTT.

This chain uses TRBV30 with TRBJ2-7; D possibly corresponds to TRBD1 (6 bases). The CDR3 runs to 15 residues. Trimming shortened V by 0 bases and J by 0 bases, and 12 bases separated the two germline ends. CDR1 and CDR2 (germline): GTSNPN, SVGIG (reference sequence). CDR3 protein: CAWSVLGGVSYEQYF. The CDR3 DNA is TGTGCCTGGAGTGTACTAGGGGGAGTCTCCTACGAGCAGTACTTC.

The chain recombines TRBV18 with TRBJ2-3; 11 bases agree with TRBD1. The V segment lost 2 bases and the J segment 6 bases; nucleotides outside the gene matches: 4. This CDR3 is 15 amino acids long. Per the germline V gene, CDR1 is KGHSH and CDR2 is LQKENI. The CDR3 sequence: CASSPGQGAYDTQYF. The CDR3 region has the DNA TGTGCCAGCTCACCAGGACAGGGGGCATATGATACGCAGTATTTT. Drawing the rest from reference TRBV18 and TRBJ2-3, the complete variable domain is NAGVMQNPRHLVRRRGQEARLRCSPMKGHSHVYWYRQLPEEGLKFMVYLQKENIIDESGMPKERFSAEFPKEGPSILRIQQVVRGDSAAYFCASSPGQGAYDTQYFGPGTRLTVL.

This clonotype was counted a few times. This chain uses TRBV7-9 with TRBJ2-5; 13 nucleotides line up with TRBD2. CDR3 length equals 17 residues. CDR1 is SEHNR, CDR2 FQNEAQ, per germline (reference sequence). The trim removed 5 bases at V and 5 bases at J, leaving 11 bases unmatched. The CDR3 nucleotides are TGTGCCAGCAGCCCTCATCCGACTAGCGGGGGGCGGGAGACCCAGTACTTC. It encodes CASSPHPTSGGRETQYF.

This chain connects TRBV12-3 or TRBV12-4 to TRBJ1-1; possibly TRBD1 for D (5 bases). Trimming pared 7 bases from V and 1 base from J, leaving 10 bases between. The CDR3 sequence is 13 residues long. The CDR3 region has the DNA TGTGCCAGCATCCTGGGGGAGAACACTGAAGCTTTCTTT. Residues: CASILGENTEAFF.